These 17 T cell receptor beta chains originate from one sample sequenced in a study of blood T cell repertoires in COVID-19. This table comes from immunoSEQ multiplex PCR, and its TCRdb copy is limited to in-frame clones, with some not included. This sample has some 130,000 clones; just under 85% occur once, and the top ten carry 9.5% to 15%. Material for sequencing was peripheral blood. These receptors were obtained from a human donor in a cohort sampled during active COVID-19.

The rearrangement uses TRBV7-9 and TRBJ2-1; no firm D call. V dropped 5 bases and J dropped 1 base, with 18 bases sitting between them. This CDR3 is built from 17 residues. Germline assignment: CDR1 SEHNR and CDR2 FQNEAQ (reference sequence). The CDR3: CASSPAFGLESYNEQFF. In DNA form, the CDR3 reads TGTGCCAGCAGCCCCGCTTTCGGCCTAGAGTCCTACAATGAGCAGTTCTTC.

This clone appeared a few times. The chain has TRBV30 and TRBJ2-7, with D tentatively TRBD2 (6 bases). CDR1 and CDR2 from the germline V gene are GTSNPN and SVGIG (reference sequence). The V and J ends lost 0 bases and 3 bases respectively, with 12 bases between them. This CDR3 is 14 amino acids long. The CDR3 reads CAWSVPRGSYEQYF. CDR3 DNA sequence: TGTGCCTGGAGTGTACCTCGGGGGAGCTACGAGCAGTACTTC.

This clone is medium-sized by share. This chain links TRBV6-2 or TRBV6-3 with TRBJ1-2; the match to TRBD1 covers 12 bases. The V segment lost 5 bases and the J segment 7 bases; nucleotides outside the gene matches: 8. Germline V gives CDR1 MNHEY, CDR2 SVGEGT. This CDR3 comprises 15 residues. CDR3 coding DNA: TGTGCCAGCAGTCCCGGGACAGGGGGCGCATCTGGCTACACCTTC. The encoded protein is CASSPGTGGASGYTF.

This chain uses TRBV5-1 with TRBJ1-4, with TRBD1 as a possible D gene (6 bases). The V gene's germline CDR1 is SGHRS and CDR2 YFSETQ. V lost 4 bases, J lost 5 bases, and 12 bases lay in between. This CDR3 is built from 14 residues. In DNA, the CDR3 is TGCGCCAGCAGCCCGGGAAGGGGGAATGAAAAACTGTTTTTT. This translates into CASSPGRGNEKLFF. Variable domain in full (rest from reference TRBV5-1 and TRBJ1-4): KAGVTQTPRYLIKTRGQQVTLSCSPISGHRSVSWYQQTPGQGLQFLFEYFSETQRNKGNFPGRFSGRQFSNSRSEMNVSTLELGDSALYLCASSPGRGNEKLFFGSGTQLSVL.

This chain connects TRBV3-1 (or the pseudogene TRBV3-2) to TRBJ2-7, with a possible D match to TRBD1 (6 bases). The ends were cut back, 1 base at V and 3 bases at J, with 13 bases in the middle. Germline V CDR1 and CDR2: LGHDT, YNNKEL (reference sequence). The CDR3 totals 15 residues. The CDR3 loop is CASSQVSGERYEQYF. DNA for the CDR3: TGTGCCAGCAGCCAAGTCTCAGGGGAACGCTACGAGCAGTACTTC.

This rearrangement joins TRBV10-3 to TRBJ2-2; weak D call: TRBD2 (7 bases). Between the trimmed V and J ends, which lost 0 bases and 4 bases, there was a span of 9 bases. Germline V lookup: CDR1 ENHRY, CDR2 SYGVKD. This CDR3 spans 15 amino acids. The DNA for the CDR3 is TGTGCCATCAGTGAGTCGAGGGGGGGCACCGGGGAGCTGTTTTTT. Amino acids: CAISESRGGTGELFF.

The chain recombines TRBV9 with TRBJ1-3; 7 bases match TRBD1. Germline-derived CDR1 and CDR2 are SGDLS and YYNGEE. The trim removed 0 bases at V and 4 bases at J, leaving 4 bases unmatched. This CDR3 has 15 amino acids. The CDR3 is CASSVDGQVGNTIYF. CDR3 nucleotide sequence: TGTGCCAGCAGCGTAGACGGACAGGTCGGAAACACCATATATTTT.

This chain uses TRBV11-2 with TRBJ2-7, with D perhaps matching TRBD2 (6 bases). The germline V and J ends were trimmed by 3 bases and 2 bases, with 11 bases remaining between them. CDR1 and CDR2 (germline): SGHAT, FQNNGV. The CDR3 consists of 14 residues. The CDR3 nucleotides are TGTGCCAGCAGCTTCCGCGGGGTTCCCTACGAGCAGTACTTC. Its translation is CASSFRGVPYEQYF. The entire variable domain, with the rest obtained from reference TRBV11-2 and TRBJ2-7, is as follows: EAGVAQSPRYKIIEKRQSVAFWCNPISGHATLYWYQQILGQGPKLLIQFQNNGVVDDSQLPKDRFSAERLKGVDSTLKIQPAKLEDSAVYLCASSFRGVPYEQYFGPGTRLTVT.

A note on this clone: Distinct nucleotide sequences in the sample also encode this CDR3. The rearrangement links TRBV10-2 to TRBJ2-3; TRBD1 is a possible D gene (5 bases). Trimming pared 0 bases from V and 0 bases from J, leaving 7 bases between. The germline V gene encodes CDR1 WSHSY and CDR2 SAAADI. There are 15 residues in the CDR3. The DNA of the CDR3 is TGCGCCAGCAGTGAGTCGACAGTTAGCACAGATACGCAGTATTTT. It yields the protein CASSESTVSTDTQYF.

V usage is TRBV9 and J usage is TRBJ2-7, with D possibly being TRBD2 (5 bases). Germline V lookup: CDR1 SGDLS, CDR2 YYNGEE. The CDR3 consists of 13 residues. With 4 bases removed from V and 4 bases from J, the gap between germline ends came to 12 bases. CDR3 sequence: CASSPGSGYEQYF. CDR3 DNA sequence: TGTGCCAGCAGCCCGGGGTCGGGATACGAGCAGTACTTC.

The CDR3 here is CASSGGNSYEQYF. The CDR3 nucleotides read TGTGCCAGTAGTGGGGGGAACTCCTACGAGCAGTACTTC. The chain has TRBV19 and TRBJ2-7; D may be TRBD2 (6 bases). Germline V gene lookup returns CDR1 LNHDA and CDR2 SQIVND (reference sequence). Trimming removed 5 bases from V and 0 bases from J, with 8 bases in between. The CDR3 is 13 residues long.

This rearrangement joins TRBV9 to TRBJ2-5, with TRBD2 identical over 8 bases. J was trimmed by 2 bases and V by 3 bases; bases with no gene match: 9. CDR3 length: 16 amino acids. Germline V gene sequence: CDR1 SGDLS, CDR2 YYNGEE. The CDR3 sequence: CASSEEGLVAQETQYF. The CDR3 coding sequence is TGTGCCAGCAGCGAGGAGGGACTAGTTGCTCAAGAGACCCAGTACTTC.

V usage is TRBV19 and J usage is TRBJ2-3, with 10 bases identical to TRBD2. Germline V CDR1 and CDR2: LNHDA, SQIVND (reference sequence). V dropped 4 bases and J dropped 3; count of bases not matched to a gene: 19. The CDR3 is made up of 20 amino acids. The CDR3 DNA follows: TGTGCCAGTAGTACTCTAGGCCTAAGCGGGGGGGCCTTCGTAACAGATACGCAGTATTTT. Encoded protein: CASSTLGLSGGAFVTDTQYF.

V is TRBV7-9 and J is TRBJ2-3; perhaps TRBD1 as D (5 bases). CDR1 and CDR2 (germline): SEHNR, FQNEAQ (reference sequence). The length of the CDR3 is 16 residues. Trimming pared 11 bases from V and 6 bases from J, leaving 27 bases between. In DNA form, the CDR3 reads TGTGCCGAGGCTATCGTCCCCGCAGGGTGGTCGGATACGCAGTATTTT. This gives the protein CAEAIVPAGWSDTQYF. Complete variable domain (other parts from reference TRBV7-9 and TRBJ2-3): DTGVSQNPRHKITKRGQNVTFRCDPISEHNRLYWYRQTLGQGPEFLTYFQNEAQLEKSRLLSDRFSAERPKGSFSTLEIQRTEQGDSAMYLCAEAIVPAGWSDTQYFGPGTRLTVL.

The chain has TRBV7-9 and TRBJ2-3, with 7 bases aligning to TRBD1. This CDR3 region has 14 residues. J was trimmed by 5 bases and V by 4 bases; bases with no gene match: 6. Germline V gene data show CDR1 as SEHNR and CDR2 as FQNEAQ (reference sequence). CDR3 sequence reads: CASSYRAGGDTQYF. CDR3 DNA sequence: TGTGCCAGCAGCTATAGGGCAGGGGGAGATACGCAGTATTTT.

The rearrangement uses TRBV19 and TRBJ2-5; 10 bases line up with TRBD2. There are 15 residues in the CDR3. The germline gives CDR1 LNHDA, CDR2 SQIVND (reference sequence). The V segment lost 7 bases and the J segment 5 bases; nucleotides outside the gene matches: 10. The CDR3 reads CASKISGGAGETQYF. In DNA, the CDR3 is TGTGCCAGTAAGATCAGCGGGGGGGCCGGGGAGACCCAGTACTTC.

This clone was detected only once. The chain has TRBV10-3 and TRBJ2-7; unclear D gene. V lost 7 bases, J lost 5 bases, and 18 bases lay in between. This CDR3 is built from 14 residues. Germline loops: CDR1 ENHRY, CDR2 SYGVKD. The DNA of the CDR3 is TGTGCCATCATCCTTTCCCACTCCGTTGACGAGCAGTACTTC. Its translation is CAIILSHSVDEQYF.